These 9 T cell receptor beta chains were sequenced from one sample in a study of pediatric ulcerative colitis. The data were produced by immunoSEQ multiplex PCR, yet TCRdb's version contains in-frame clones alone and is incomplete. The table includes about 64,000 clones, 86% detected once. The specimen sequenced was blood. The receptors derive from a boy under 18 with severe ulcerative colitis.

A single count supports this clone. The CDR3 coding sequence is TGTGCCAGCAGCGTAGGGTCTAGCGGAACTTACGAGCAGTACTTC. Translated, it gives CASSVGSSGTYEQYF. The gene calls are TRBV9 and TRBJ2-7, with 7 positions matching TRBD2. This CDR3 region has 15 residues. Germline CDR1 reads SGDLS; CDR2 reads YYNGEE. V lost 0 bases and J lost 4; bases outside the gene matches: 7.

This chain uses TRBV9 with TRBJ2-1; D perhaps matches TRBD1 (5 bases). Per the germline V gene, CDR1 is SGDLS and CDR2 is YYNGEE. The CDR3 loop spans 15 amino acids. V lost 3 bases and J lost 1, with 11 bases in between. CDR3 protein: CASSAQGLSYNEQFF. The CDR3 bases are TGTGCCAGCAGCGCCCAGGGCCTTTCCTACAATGAGCAGTTCTTC.

The V call is TRBV14, the J call TRBJ2-1; 8 bases are a match to TRBD2. This CDR3 is built from 16 residues. Germline CDR1 reads SGHDN; CDR2 reads FVKESK. Trimming at V came to 4 bases and at J to 6 bases, leaving 11 bases not matched to a gene. The CDR3 DNA reads TGTGCCAGCAGCCCTCAACGAGGACTAGCAGCCAATGAGCAGTTCTTC. Amino acids: CASSPQRGLAANEQFF.

This chain joins TRBV2 and TRBJ1-5; TRBD1 matches 7 bases. The CDR3 is 12 residues long. CDR1 is SNHLY and CDR2 is FYNNEI in the germline V gene. V was clipped by 0 bases and J by 15 bases; unmatched bases: 5. The CDR3 region is CASSEAGTDRHF. CDR3 in DNA: TGTGCCAGCAGTGAAGCGGGGACAGACCGGCATTTT.

This rearrangement joins TRBV7-9 to TRBJ1-3, with D hard to call. CDR1 and CDR2 from the germline V gene are SEHNR and FQNEAQ (reference sequence). CDR3 size: 13 residues. Trimming took 9 bases from V and 9 from J, leaving 18 bases between them. CDR3 nucleotides: TGTGCCAGTTCGGACGGTCTCGAAGGCACCATATATTTT. Amino acids: CASSDGLEGTIYF.

The V gene is TRBV7-2, the J gene TRBJ2-1, with 12 bases lining up with TRBD2. Germline-derived CDR1 and CDR2 are SGHTA and FQGNSA. The V and J ends lost 3 bases and 4 bases, in that order; junction bases with no gene match: 1. The CDR3 totals 15 residues. CDR3 region: CASSFGLAGYNEQFF. The CDR3 DNA sequence: TGTGCCAGCAGCTTCGGACTAGCGGGATACAATGAGCAGTTCTTC.

This chain joins TRBV18 and TRBJ2-6; 11 bases line up with TRBD1. This CDR3 has 18 amino acids. V shed 1 base and J 2 bases; nucleotides not matched to a gene: 4. Germline V gene sequence: CDR1 KGHSH, CDR2 LQKENI. The CDR3 DNA sequence: TGTGCCAGCTCACCACGCGGACAGGGGGCGGCTGGGGCCAACGTCCTGACTTTC. Protein sequence: CASSPRGQGAAGANVLTF.

The chain links TRBV19 to TRBJ1-5; possible D gene TRBD1, 5 bases. The CDR3 has 16 amino acids. Germline values: CDR1 LNHDA, CDR2 SQIVND (reference sequence). Trimming shortened V by 3 bases and J by 2 bases, and 14 bases separated the two germline ends. CDR3 nucleotides: TGTGCCAGTAGTATCCTAGCAGGGACCCGCAATCAGCCCCAGCATTTT. It specifies CASSILAGTRNQPQHF.

The rearrangement uses TRBV29-1 and TRBJ1-1, with D perhaps matching TRBD1 (5 bases). With 4 bases removed from V and 0 bases from J, the gap between germline ends came to 30 bases. This CDR3 has 20 amino acids. The germline CDR1 and CDR2 sequences are SQVTM and ANQGSEA. CDR3 nucleotides: TGCAGCGTTGTGGGGGTTCACAACCGCGAACAAATCATCATGAACACTGAAGCTTTCTTT. It translates to CSVVGVHNREQIIMNTEAFF.